Below are 11 T cell receptor beta chains sequenced from a single sample in a study of technical replicates of blood from a few donors. Some clones are missing from TCRdb's copy, which holds only in-frame ones; the method was immunoSEQ multiplex PCR. The sample consists of some 12,000 clones, around 79% of them appearing once. The specimen sequenced was PBMCs. The receptors derive from a human donor in good health.

The V call is TRBV6-1, the J call TRBJ2-3; TRBD2 might be the D (6 bases). The V and J ends lost 4 bases and 3 bases respectively, with 17 bases between them. This CDR3 has 16 residues. CDR1 MNHNS and CDR2 SASEGT come from the germline V gene. The CDR3 DNA reads TGTGCCAGCAGTGCCTCTATCGGGAGCCGGACAGATACGCAGTATTTT. It codes for CASSASIGSRTDTQYF.

This rearrangement joins TRBV6-1 to TRBJ2-5; tentative D call: TRBD1 (5 bases). The ends were cut back, 4 bases at V and 2 bases at J, with 11 bases in the middle. CDR1 and CDR2 from the germline V gene are MNHNS and SASEGT. This CDR3 region has 14 residues. CDR3 in amino acids: CASSGGGAQETQYF. The DNA of the CDR3 is TGTGCCAGCAGTGGGGGTGGGGCGCAAGAGACCCAGTACTTC.

V usage is TRBV30 and J usage is TRBJ2-1, with TRBD2 as a possible D gene (6 bases). Between the trimmed V and J ends, which lost 0 bases and 3 bases, there was a span of 15 bases. This CDR3 is built from 16 residues. Germline CDR1 and CDR2: GTSNPN and SVGIG (reference sequence). CDR3 protein: CAWSVLGSGIYNEQFF. The CDR3 DNA follows: TGTGCCTGGAGTGTCTTAGGTAGCGGAATCTACAATGAGCAGTTCTTC.

This clone has only a few counts. The rearrangement joins TRBV5-8 to TRBJ2-6; TRBD2 is a possible D gene (7 bases). Trimming removed 4 bases at V and 0 bases at J, with 14 bases between. This CDR3 has 17 residues. The germline V gene has CDR1 SGHTS and CDR2 YDEGEE. DNA of the CDR3: TGTGCCAGCAGCACAGCGGGACACTTCTCTGGGGCCAACGTCCTGACTTTC. Its translation: CASSTAGHFSGANVLTF.

The chain carries TRBV18 and TRBJ2-5; the match to TRBD2 covers 13 bases. The CDR3 is made up of 16 amino acids. Germline loops: CDR1 KGHSH, CDR2 LQKENI. J lost 1 base, V lost 4 bases, and 3 bases had no gene match. CDR3 nucleotide sequence: TGTGCCAGCTCACACGGACTAGCGGGAGTCCAAGAGACCCAGTACTTC. Translated, it gives CASSHGLAGVQETQYF.

This clone has only a few counts. The V and J genes are TRBV6-4 and TRBJ2-3, with D perhaps TRBD2 (6 bases). This CDR3 spans 14 amino acids. Germline values: CDR1 MRHNA, CDR2 SNTAGT. V lost 4 bases, J lost 4 bases, and 12 bases lay in between. CDR3 DNA sequence: TGTGCCAGCAGTGCTAGCGACCCTTCAGATACGCAGTATTTT. This codes for CASSASDPSDTQYF.

The V call is TRBV29-1, the J call TRBJ1-4, with 7 nucleotides matching TRBD1. CDR1 is SQVTM, CDR2 ANQGSEA, per germline. This CDR3 comprises 13 residues. Trimming cost V 6 bases and J 5 bases; bases outside gene matches: 6. The CDR3 is CSVGGRGNEKLFF. CDR3 nucleotide sequence: TGCAGCGTAGGGGGCCGGGGGAATGAAAAACTGTTTTTT.

The V call is TRBV6-6, the J call TRBJ1-2; D is possibly TRBD1 (6 bases). V was trimmed by 0 bases and J by 6 bases, leaving 11 bases between them. The CDR3 covers 14 residues. Germline V gene lookup returns CDR1 MNHNY and CDR2 SVGAGI (reference sequence). CDR3 nucleotide sequence: TGTGCCAGCAGTTACTCGTGGGGGCAGGATGGCTACACCTTC. It is translated as CASSYSWGQDGYTF.

V gene TRBV11-2 combines with J gene TRBJ2-1; 10 bases match TRBD1. Per germline, CDR1 SGHAT and CDR2 FQNNGV. The CDR3 extends over 15 amino acids. V was clipped by 5 bases and J by 4 bases; unmatched bases: 5. In nucleotides, the CDR3 is TGTGCCAGCAGCATAAGGGACAGGGGTTACAATGAGCAGTTCTTC. It codes for CASSIRDRGYNEQFF.

V and J are TRBV19 and TRBJ1-2; 9 bases are shared with TRBD1. The CDR3 sequence is 19 residues long. The trim removed 3 bases at V and 4 bases at J, leaving 18 bases unmatched. Germline V lookup: CDR1 LNHDA, CDR2 SQIVND (reference sequence). The CDR3 sequence: CASSIQPGQGSSLSYGYTF. The CDR3 DNA sequence: TGTGCCAGTAGTATTCAGCCCGGACAGGGGTCTTCTTTAAGCTATGGCTACACCTTC.

This sequence joins TRBV29-1 and TRBJ2-3; no definite D call. The V end was cut by 7 bases, the J end by 5 bases, with 13 bases between. The germline V gene has CDR1 SQVTM and CDR2 ANQGSEA. This CDR3 comprises 12 residues. CDR3 sequence reads: CSGLVAQDTQYF. Written as DNA, the CDR3 is TGCAGCGGCTTAGTCGCCCAAGATACGCAGTATTTT.